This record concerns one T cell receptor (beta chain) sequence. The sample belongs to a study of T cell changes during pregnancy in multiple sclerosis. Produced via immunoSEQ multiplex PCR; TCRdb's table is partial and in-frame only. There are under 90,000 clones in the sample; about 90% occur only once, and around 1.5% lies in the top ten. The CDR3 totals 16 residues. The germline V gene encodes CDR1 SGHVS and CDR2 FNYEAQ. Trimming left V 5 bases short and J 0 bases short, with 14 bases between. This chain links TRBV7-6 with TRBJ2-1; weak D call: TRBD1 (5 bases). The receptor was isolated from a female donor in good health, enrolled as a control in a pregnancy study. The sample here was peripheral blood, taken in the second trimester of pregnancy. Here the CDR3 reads CASSHKLRDSYNEQFF. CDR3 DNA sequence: TGTGCCAGCAGCCATAAACTCAGGGACTCCTACAATGAGCAGTTCTTC.